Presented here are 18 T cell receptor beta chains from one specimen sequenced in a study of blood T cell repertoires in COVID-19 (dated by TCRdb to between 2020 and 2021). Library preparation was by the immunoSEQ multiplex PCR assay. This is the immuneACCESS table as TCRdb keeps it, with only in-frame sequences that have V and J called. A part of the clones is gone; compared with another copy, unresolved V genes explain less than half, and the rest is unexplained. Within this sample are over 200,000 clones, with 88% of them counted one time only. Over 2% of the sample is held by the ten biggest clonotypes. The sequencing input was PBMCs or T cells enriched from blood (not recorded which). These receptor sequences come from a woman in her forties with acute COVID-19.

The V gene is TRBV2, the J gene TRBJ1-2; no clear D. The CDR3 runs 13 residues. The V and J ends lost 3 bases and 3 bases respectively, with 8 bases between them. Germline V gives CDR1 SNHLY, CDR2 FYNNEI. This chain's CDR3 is CASSEQMYYGYTF. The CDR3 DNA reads TGTGCCAGCAGTGAGCAGATGTACTATGGCTACACCTTC. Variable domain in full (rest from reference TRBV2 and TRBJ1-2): EPEVTQTPSHQVTQMGQEVILRCVPISNHLYFYWYRQILGQKVEFLVSFYNNEISEKSEIFDDQFSVERPDGSNFTLKIRSTKLEDSAMYFCASSEQMYYGYTFGSGTRLTVV.

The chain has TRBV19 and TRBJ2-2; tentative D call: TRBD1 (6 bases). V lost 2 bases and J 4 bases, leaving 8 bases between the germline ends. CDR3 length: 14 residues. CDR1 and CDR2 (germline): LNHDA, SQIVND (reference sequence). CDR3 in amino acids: CASSISGVTGELFF. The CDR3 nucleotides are TGTGCCAGTAGTATATCAGGGGTCACCGGGGAGCTGTTTTTT.

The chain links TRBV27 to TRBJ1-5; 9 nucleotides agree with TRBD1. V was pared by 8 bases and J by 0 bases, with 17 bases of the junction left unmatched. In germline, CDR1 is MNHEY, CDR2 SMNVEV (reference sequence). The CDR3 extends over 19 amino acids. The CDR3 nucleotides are TGTGCCAGCGGGATACGGGACAGGGTGGCGCGATATAGCAATCAGCCCCAGCATTTT. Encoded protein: CASGIRDRVARYSNQPQHF.

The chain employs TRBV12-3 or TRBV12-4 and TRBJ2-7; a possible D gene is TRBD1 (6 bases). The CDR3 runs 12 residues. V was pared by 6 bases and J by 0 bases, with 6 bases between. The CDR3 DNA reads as TGTGCCAGCAGACAGGGCTCCTACGAGCAGTACTTC. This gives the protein CASRQGSYEQYF.

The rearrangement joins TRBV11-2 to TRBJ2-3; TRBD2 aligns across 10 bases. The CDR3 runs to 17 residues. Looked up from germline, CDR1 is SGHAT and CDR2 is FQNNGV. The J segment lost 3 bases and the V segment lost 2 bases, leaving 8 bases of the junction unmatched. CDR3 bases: TGTGCCAGCAGCTTAACGTCTAGCGGGAGTTGGACAGATACGCAGTATTTT. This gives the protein CASSLTSSGSWTDTQYF.

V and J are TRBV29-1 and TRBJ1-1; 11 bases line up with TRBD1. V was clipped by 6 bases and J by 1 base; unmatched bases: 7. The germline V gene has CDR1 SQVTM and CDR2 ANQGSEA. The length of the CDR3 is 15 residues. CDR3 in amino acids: CSVEGTGGRNTEAFF. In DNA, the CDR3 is TGCAGCGTAGAGGGGACAGGGGGAAGGAACACTGAAGCTTTCTTT.

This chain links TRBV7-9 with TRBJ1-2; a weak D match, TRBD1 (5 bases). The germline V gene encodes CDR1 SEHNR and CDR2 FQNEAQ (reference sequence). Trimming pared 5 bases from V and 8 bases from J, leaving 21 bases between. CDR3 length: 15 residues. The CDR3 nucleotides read TGTGCCAGCAGCCTCGTAGCGGGAGGACATGGCGGCTACACCTTC. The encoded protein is CASSLVAGGHGGYTF. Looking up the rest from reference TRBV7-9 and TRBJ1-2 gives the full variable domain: DTGVSQNPRHKITKRGQNVTFRCDPISEHNRLYWYRQTLGQGPEFLTYFQNEAQLEKSRLLSDRFSAERPKGSFSTLEIQRTEQGDSAMYLCASSLVAGGHGGYTFGSGTRLTVV.

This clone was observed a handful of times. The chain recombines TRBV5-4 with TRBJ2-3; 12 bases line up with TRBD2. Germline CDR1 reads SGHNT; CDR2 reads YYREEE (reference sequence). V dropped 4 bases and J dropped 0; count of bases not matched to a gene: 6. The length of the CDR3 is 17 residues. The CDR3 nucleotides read TGTGCCAGCAGCGGTAGACTAGCGGGGGCTAGCACAGATACGCAGTATTTT. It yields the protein CASSGRLAGASTDTQYF.

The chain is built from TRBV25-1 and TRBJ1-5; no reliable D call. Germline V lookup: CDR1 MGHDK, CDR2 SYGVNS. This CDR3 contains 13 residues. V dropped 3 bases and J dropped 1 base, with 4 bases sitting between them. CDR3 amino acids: CASSDKSNQPQHF. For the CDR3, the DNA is TGTGCCAGCAGTGATAAAAGCAATCAGCCCCAGCATTTT. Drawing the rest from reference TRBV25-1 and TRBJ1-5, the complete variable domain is EADIYQTPRYLVIGTGKKITLECSQTMGHDKMYWYQQDPGMELHLIHYSYGVNSTEKGDLSSESTVSRIRTEHFPLTLESARPSHTSQYLCASSDKSNQPQHFGDGTRLSIL.

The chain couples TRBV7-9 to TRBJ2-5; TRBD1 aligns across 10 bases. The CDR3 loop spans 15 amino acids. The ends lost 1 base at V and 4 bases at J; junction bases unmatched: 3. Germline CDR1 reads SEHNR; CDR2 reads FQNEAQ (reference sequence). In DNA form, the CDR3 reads TGTGCCAGCAGCTTAGGACAGGGGGCATTAGAGACCCAGTACTTC. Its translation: CASSLGQGALETQYF.

CDR3 in DNA: TGCAGTGCTAGTAGGCAGGAGGAACCCTACGAGCAGTACTTC. Translation gives CSASRQEEPYEQYF. The rearrangement links TRBV20-1 to TRBJ2-7; D might be TRBD2 (5 bases). The V gene's germline CDR1 is DFQATT and CDR2 SNEGSKA (reference sequence). The CDR3 has 14 residues. Trimming left V 3 bases short and J 2 bases short, with 14 bases between.

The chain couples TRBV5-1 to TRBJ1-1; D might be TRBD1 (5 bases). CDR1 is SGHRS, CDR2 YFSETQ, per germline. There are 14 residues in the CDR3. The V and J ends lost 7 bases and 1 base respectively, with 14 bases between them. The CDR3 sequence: CASGVDSRNTEAFF. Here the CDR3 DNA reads TGCGCCAGCGGCGTAGACAGTCGGAACACTGAAGCTTTCTTT.

The CDR3, as DNA: TGTGCTAGTGGTTTGGTTCAGGGAACCGGGGAGCTGTTTTTT. Its protein is CASGLVQGTGELFF. The gene calls are TRBV12-5 and TRBJ2-2; the D gene is possibly TRBD1 (5 bases). In germline, CDR1 is LGHNT, CDR2 FRNRAP. V lost 0 bases and J lost 5, with 7 bases in between. The CDR3 contains 14 residues.

The CDR3 nucleotides read TGTGCCATCAGTGAGGTCGGGTCCGGCTCCGACGGCTACACCTTC. This sequence encodes CAISEVGSGSDGYTF. The V and J genes are TRBV10-3 and TRBJ1-2; D is uncertain. Trimming took 2 bases from V and 8 from J, leaving 18 bases between them. CDR1 ENHRY and CDR2 SYGVKD come from the germline V gene. CDR3 length equals 15 residues.

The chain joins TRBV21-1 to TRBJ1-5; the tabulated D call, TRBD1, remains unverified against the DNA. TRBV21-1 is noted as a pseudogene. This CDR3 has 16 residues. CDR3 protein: CASSKGRHDSNQPQHF. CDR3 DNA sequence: TGTGCCAGCAGCAAGGGCAGACATGATAGCAATCAGCCCCAGCATTTT.

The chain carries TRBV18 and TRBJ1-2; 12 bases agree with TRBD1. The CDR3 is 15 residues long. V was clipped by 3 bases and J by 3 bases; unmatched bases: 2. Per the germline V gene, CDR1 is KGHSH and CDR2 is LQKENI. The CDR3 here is CASSPGTGGDYGYTF. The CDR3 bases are TGTGCCAGCTCACCTGGGACAGGGGGCGACTATGGCTACACCTTC.

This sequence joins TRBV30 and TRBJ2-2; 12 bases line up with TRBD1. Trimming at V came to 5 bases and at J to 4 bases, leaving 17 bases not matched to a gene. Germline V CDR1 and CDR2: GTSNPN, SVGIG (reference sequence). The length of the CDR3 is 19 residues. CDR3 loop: CAWRRDRGRQPSGTGELFF. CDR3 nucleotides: TGTGCCTGGCGACGGGACAGGGGGCGCCAGCCGTCGGGCACCGGGGAGCTGTTTTTT.

The CDR3 spells CASSLSQGAHNEQFF. Here the CDR3 DNA reads TGTGCCAGCAGCTTATCCCAGGGGGCTCACAATGAGCAGTTCTTC. The gene calls are TRBV7-2 and TRBJ2-1; 8 bases match TRBD1. V shed 2 bases and J 5 bases; nucleotides not matched to a gene: 5. Per germline, CDR1 SGHTA and CDR2 FQGNSA. CDR3 length: 15 residues.